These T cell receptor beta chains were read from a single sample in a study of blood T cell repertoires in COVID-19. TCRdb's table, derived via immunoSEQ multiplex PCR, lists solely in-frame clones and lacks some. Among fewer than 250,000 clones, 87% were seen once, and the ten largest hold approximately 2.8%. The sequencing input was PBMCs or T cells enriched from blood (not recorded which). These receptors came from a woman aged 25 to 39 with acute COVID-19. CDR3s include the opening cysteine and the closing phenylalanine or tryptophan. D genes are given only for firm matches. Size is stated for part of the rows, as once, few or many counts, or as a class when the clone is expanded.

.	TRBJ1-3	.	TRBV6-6	TGTGCCAGCAGACTGGACATCTCTGGAAACACCATATATTTT	CASRLDISGNTIYF
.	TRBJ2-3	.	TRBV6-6	TGTGCCAGCAGCCCTCCGAGACTCGTCACAGATACGCAGTATTTT	CASSPPRLVTDTQYF
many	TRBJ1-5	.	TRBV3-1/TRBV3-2	TGTGCCAGCAGCCAAGATCCCGGGAGCAATCAGCCCCAGCATTTT	CASSQDPGSNQPQHF
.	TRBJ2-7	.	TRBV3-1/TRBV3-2	TGTGCCAGCAGCCAAGATGCCAGGACTCTCGGCGAGCAGTACTTC	CASSQDARTLGEQYF
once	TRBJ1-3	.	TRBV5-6	TGTGCCAGCAGCTTGGCCAGGCAGCCCTCTGGAAACACCATATATTTT	CASSLARQPSGNTIYF
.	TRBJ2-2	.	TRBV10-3	TGTGCCATCAGGACAGATTTCACCGGGGAGCTGTTTTTT	CAIRTDFTGELFF
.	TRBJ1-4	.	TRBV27	TGTGCCAGCAGCCTAGGAGGGGAGGCGGATGAAAAACTGTTTTTT	CASSLGGEADEKLFF
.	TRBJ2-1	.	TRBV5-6	TGTGCCAGACTACACAATGAGCAGTTCTTC	CARLHNEQFF
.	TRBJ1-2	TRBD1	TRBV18	TGTGCCAGCTCAGATGCCCGGACAGGGACAACCTATGGCTACACCTTC	CASSDARTGTTYGYTF
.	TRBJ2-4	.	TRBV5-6	TGTGCCAGCAGCAGTGACGGGATAGCCAAAAACATTCAGTACTTC	CASSSDGIAKNIQYF
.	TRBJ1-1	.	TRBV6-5	TGTGCCAGCAGTCGGGCTGAAGCTTTCTTT	CASSRAEAFF
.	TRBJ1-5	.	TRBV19	TGTGCCAGTAAGGGGGAGAGGGGGATCCGTGTCGGTCAGCCCCAGCATTTT	CASKGERGIRVGQPQHF
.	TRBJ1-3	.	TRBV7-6	TGTGCCAGCAGCCCTGTGGGAGGCACCATATATTTT	CASSPVGGTIYF
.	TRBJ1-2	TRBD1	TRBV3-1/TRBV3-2	TGTGCCAGCAGCCCCCCCGGGACAGCATCCTACACCTTC	CASSPPGTASYTF
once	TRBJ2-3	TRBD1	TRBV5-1	TGCGCCAGCAGCAAGGGACAGGGGGCGCGGACAGATACGCAGTATTTT	CASSKGQGARTDTQYF
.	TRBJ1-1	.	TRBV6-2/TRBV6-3	TGTGCCAGCAGTTACGGGGAGGGAATGAACACTGAAGCTTTCTTT	CASSYGEGMNTEAFF
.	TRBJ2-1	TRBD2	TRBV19	TGTGCCACTAACGGGGGGACCTTCTACAATGAGCAGTTCTTC	CATNGGTFYNEQFF
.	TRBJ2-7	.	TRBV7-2	TGTGCCAGCAGCTTAAGTTGGCAGGCCGACGAGCAGTACTTC	CASSLSWQADEQYF
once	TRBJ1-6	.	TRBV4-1	TGCGCCAGCAGCCTCGAGGAGAGGGCTAATTCACCCCTCCACTTT	CASSLEERANSPLHF
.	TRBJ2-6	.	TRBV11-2	TGTGCCAGCAGCTCCGGGTCTGGGGCCAACGTCCTGACTTTC	CASSSGSGANVLTF
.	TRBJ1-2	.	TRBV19	TGTGCCAGTAGTATTTCCCACAGACCTAACTATGGCTACACCTTC	CASSISHRPNYGYTF
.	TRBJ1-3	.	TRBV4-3	TGCGCCAGCAGCCAAGGGGCAGACTACAGCTCTGGAAACACCATATATTTT	CASSQGADYSSGNTIYF
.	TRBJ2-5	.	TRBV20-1	TGCAGTGCTAGTAGGGGACAAGAGACCCAGTACTTC	CSASRGQETQYF
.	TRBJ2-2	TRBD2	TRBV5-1	TGCGCCAGCAGCTTGCCTAGCGGGGGGCCCACATCGAACACCGGGGAGCTGTTTTTT	CASSLPSGGPTSNTGELFF
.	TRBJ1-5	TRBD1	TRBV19	TGTGCCAGTAGTCGACAGGGGGTCGGAGCGCCCCAGCATTTT	CASSRQGVGAPQHF
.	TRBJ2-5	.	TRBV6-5	TGTGCCAGCAGTTACGCACCTCTAGGGGGCCAAGAGACCCAGTACTTC	CASSYAPLGGQETQYF
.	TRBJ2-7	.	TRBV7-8	TGTGCCAGCAGCTTAGGGGCCAGTGTAACCTACGAGCAGTACTTC	CASSLGASVTYEQYF
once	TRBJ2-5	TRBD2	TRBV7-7	TGTGCTAGCAGCAACGGACTAGCGGGGGCAGGGGAGACCCAGTACTTC	CASSNGLAGAGETQYF
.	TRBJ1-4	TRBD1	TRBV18	TGTGCCAGCTCACCGGACAGGGTAGAAGAAAAACTGTTTTTT	CASSPDRVEEKLFF
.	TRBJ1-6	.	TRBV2	TGTGCATCCCTCCGGGGGACGACATATAATTCACCCCTCCACTTT	CASLRGTTYNSPLHF
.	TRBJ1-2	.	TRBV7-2	TGTGCCAGCAGCTTAGTAGGGAGTGGCTACACCTTC	CASSLVGSGYTF
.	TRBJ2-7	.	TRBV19	TGTGCCAGTAGTATACAGGGCCACCCCAAGGACGAGCAGTACTTC	CASSIQGHPKDEQYF
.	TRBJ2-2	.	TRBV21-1	TGTGCCAGCAGCAAATCAGAATCTTACACCGGGGAGCTGTTTTTT	CASSKSESYTGELFF
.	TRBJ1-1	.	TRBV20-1	TGCAGTGCTAGTTCCGGGGGGACCCCTGAAGCTTTCTTT	CSASSGGTPEAFF
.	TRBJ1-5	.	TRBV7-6	TGTGCCAGCAGCCCGCAGCGAAATCAGCCCCAGCATTTT	CASSPQRNQPQHF
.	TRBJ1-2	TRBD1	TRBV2	TGTGCCAGCCGCTCGGGACAGCAAGACTGGGGCTACACCTTC	CASRSGQQDWGYTF
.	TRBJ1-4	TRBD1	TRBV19	TGTGCCAGTAGTATAGGGGACAGGGGGCGAGAAAAACTGTTTTTT	CASSIGDRGREKLFF
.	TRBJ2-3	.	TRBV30	TGTGCCCACAGGTGGGGGGCAGATACGCAGTATTTT	CAHRWGADTQYF
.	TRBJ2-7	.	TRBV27	TGTGCCAGCAGTGACCGGGACACGCCCTACGAGCAGTACTTC	CASSDRDTPYEQYF
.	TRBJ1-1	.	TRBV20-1	TGCAGTCCGAGGGAGAACACTGAAGCTTTCTTT	CSPRENTEAFF
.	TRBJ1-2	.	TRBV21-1	TGTGCCAGCAGCACGCCCAAGCGGTCGATTGGCTACACCTTC	CASSTPKRSIGYTF
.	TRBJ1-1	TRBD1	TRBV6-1	TGTGCCAGCAGTGAATTGACAGGGCTCGACACTGAAGCTTTCTTT	CASSELTGLDTEAFF
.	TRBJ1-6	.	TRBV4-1	TGCGCCAGCAGCCGACAGATGACACCGTATAATTCACCCCTCCACTTT	CASSRQMTPYNSPLHF
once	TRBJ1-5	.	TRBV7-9	TGTGCCAGCAGCTCAGACGGGACAATGAATCAGCCCCAGCATTTT	CASSSDGTMNQPQHF
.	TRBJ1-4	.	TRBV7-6	TGTGCCAGCAGCACAGCTATCCGTCGACCAACTAATGAAAAACTGTTTTTT	CASSTAIRRPTNEKLFF
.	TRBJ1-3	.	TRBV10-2	TGCGCCACCCTTCAGGAACTCTCTGGAAACACCATATATTTT	CATLQELSGNTIYF
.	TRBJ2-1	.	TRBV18	TGTGCCAGCTCACCCGGAGCGGCCGCCTACAATGAGCAGTTCTTC	CASSPGAAAYNEQFF
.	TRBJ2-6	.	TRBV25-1	TGTGCCTCAGGGGTCTCTGGGGCCAACGTCCTGACTTTC	CASGVSGANVLTF
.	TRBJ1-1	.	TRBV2	TGTGCCAGCAGTGAAAGGGGGATGAACACTGAAGCTTTCTTT	CASSERGMNTEAFF
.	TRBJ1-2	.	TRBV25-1	TGTGCCAGCAGTACCCGGGAGGACTATGGCTACACCTTC	CASSTREDYGYTF
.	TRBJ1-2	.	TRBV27	TGTGCCAGCAGTACCGCGCCGTCAGACTTTCGTGGCTACACCTTC	CASSTAPSDFRGYTF
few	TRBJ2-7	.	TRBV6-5	TGTGCCAGCAGTTACTCTGGAGGGATCTACGAGCAGTACTTC	CASSYSGGIYEQYF
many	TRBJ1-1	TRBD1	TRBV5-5	TGTGCCAGCAGCTTCGGGGACAGGGGGAACACTGAAGCTTTCTTT	CASSFGDRGNTEAFF
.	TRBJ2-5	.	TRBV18	TGTGCCAGCTCACCAGGGGAGGAGACCCAGTACTTC	CASSPGEETQYF
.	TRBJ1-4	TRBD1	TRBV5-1	TGCGCCAGCAGCGGACCCGGGACAGGGGGCTTTGGATATGAAAAACTGTTTTTT	CASSGPGTGGFGYEKLFF
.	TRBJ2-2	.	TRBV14	TGTGCCAGCAGCCACTCGAACACCGGGGAGCTGTTTTTT	CASSHSNTGELFF
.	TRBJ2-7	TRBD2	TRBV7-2	TGTGCCAGCACCGAAAGCGGGGGGCCCTACGAGCAGTACTTC	CASTESGGPYEQYF
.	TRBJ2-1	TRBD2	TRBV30	TGTGCCTGGAGTGTACCGGGACTAGCGGGGGGTAATTCGGCCGGTGAGCAGTTCTTC	CAWSVPGLAGGNSAGEQFF
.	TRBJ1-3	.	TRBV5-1	TGCGCCAGCAGCTTGGATGGCACCCGCTCTGGAAACACCATATATTTT	CASSLDGTRSGNTIYF